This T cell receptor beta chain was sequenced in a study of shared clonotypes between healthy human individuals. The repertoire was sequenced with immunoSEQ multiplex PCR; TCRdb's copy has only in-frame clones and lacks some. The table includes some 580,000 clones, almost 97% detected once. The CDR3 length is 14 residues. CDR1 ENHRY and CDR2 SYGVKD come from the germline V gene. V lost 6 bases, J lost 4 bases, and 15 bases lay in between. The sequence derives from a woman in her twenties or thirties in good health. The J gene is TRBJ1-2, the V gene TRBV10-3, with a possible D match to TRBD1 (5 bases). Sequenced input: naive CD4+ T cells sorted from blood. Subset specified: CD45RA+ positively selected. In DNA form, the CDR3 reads TGTGCCATCAGAACGACAGAGAGGGGCTATGGCTACACCTTC. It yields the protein CAIRTTERGYGYTF.